The 16 T cell receptor beta chains below all came from one sample that was sequenced in a study of vaccination and CD4 T cells after COVID-19. These receptors lack a known antigen. Treatment reported: approximately nine-day PBMC culture with coronavirus spike peptide pools or control peptides (ViraFEST assay). The Oncomine TCR Beta short-read assay was applied to DNA of cultured CD4+ T cells. TCRdb processed the PCR reads anew with MiXCR; each CDR3 protein has one entry. The sample lists about 15,000 distinct CDR3 sequences; 60% to 75% were seen once. The sample was CD4+ T cells from blood, cultured in vitro. The receptors here all came from a human donor who had recovered from COVID-19.

The V call is TRBV19, the J call TRBJ1-5; perhaps TRBD1 as D (6 bases). Between the trimmed V and J ends, which lost 7 bases and 4 bases, there was a span of 17 bases. This CDR3 region has 15 residues. Germline V lookup: CDR1 LNHDA, CDR2 SQIVND (reference sequence). CDR3 region: CASNLGGGRNQPQHF. The CDR3 region has the DNA TGTGCCAGTAACCTAGGCGGGGGGCGGAATCAGCCCCAGCATTTT.

V usage is TRBV5-1 and J usage is TRBJ1-2; D not certain. The CDR3 totals 14 residues. Germline assignment: CDR1 SGHRS and CDR2 YFSETQ. Trimming removed 0 bases at V and 4 bases at J, with 10 bases between. CDR3 DNA sequence: TGCGCCAGCAGCTTGGATACCGACTCCTATGGCTACACCTTC. Protein product: CASSLDTDSYGYTF.

The chain uses TRBV28 and TRBJ1-1; D is ambiguous. The germline gives CDR1 MDHEN, CDR2 SYDVKM. This CDR3 is 11 amino acids long. Trimming cost V 7 bases and J 2 bases, with 5 bases left between them. The CDR3 nucleotides read TGTGCCAGCAATATTAACACTGAAGCTTTCTTT. Amino acids: CASNINTEAFF.

The genes are TRBV20-1 and TRBJ2-7; D unresolved. CDR1 and CDR2 (germline): DFQATT, SNEGSKA (reference sequence). Deletions cut 6 bases from V and 5 bases from J, with 23 bases between. This CDR3 is 15 amino acids long. CDR3 protein: CSAYPQTRRSHEQYF. CDR3 DNA: TGCAGTGCCTACCCCCAGACGCGGAGATCCCACGAGCAGTACTTC.

The genes are TRBV6-1 and TRBJ1-5; the match to TRBD1 covers 8 bases. The V gene's germline CDR1 is MNHNS and CDR2 SASEGT. J lost 2 bases, V lost 6 bases, and 3 bases had no gene match. The CDR3 length is 14 residues. CDR3 nucleotide sequence: TGTGCCAGCAGGCCACAGGGGGGCAATCAGCCCCAGCATTTT. Its protein product is CASRPQGGNQPQHF.

This clonotype has just one count. This chain links TRBV24-1 with TRBJ2-1, with D unclear. CDR3 length equals 15 residues. The germline CDR1 and CDR2 sequences are KGHDR and SFDVKD. V lost 4 bases, J lost 0 bases, and 9 bases lay in between. CDR3 nucleotide sequence: TGTGCCACCAGTGACGCGGTCCTCTCCTACAATGAGCAGTTCTTC. Protein: CATSDAVLSYNEQFF.

This clonotype was seen just once. The chain combines TRBV7-2 with TRBJ1-2, with D possibly being TRBD1 (5 bases). The length of the CDR3 is 14 residues. V gave up 1 base and J gave up 7 bases, with 13 bases separating them. Germline values: CDR1 SGHTA, CDR2 FQGNSA. The CDR3: CASSLEVRGGGYTF. In DNA, the CDR3 is TGTGCCAGCAGCTTAGAAGTCCGGGGGGGTGGCTACACCTTC. Combining the CDR3 with reference TRBV7-2 and TRBJ1-2 gives the whole variable domain GAGVSQSPSNKVTEKGKDVELRCDPISGHTALYWYRQSLGQGLEFLIYFQGNSAPDKSGLPSDRFSAERTGGSVSTLTIQRTQQEDSAVYLCASSLEVRGGGYTFGSGTRLTVV.

The chain joins TRBV19 to TRBJ1-2; D remains unclear. CDR1 is LNHDA and CDR2 is SQIVND in the germline V gene (reference sequence). Trimming shortened V by 1 base and J by 3 bases, and 12 bases separated the two germline ends. The CDR3 runs to 15 residues. The CDR3 nucleotides read TGTGCCAGTAGTATAGCCGGGGAGGGCGACTATGGCTACACCTTC. Its translation: CASSIAGEGDYGYTF.

The CDR3 loop is CASSTSGSSPLHF. CDR3 sequence (DNA): TGTGCCAGTAGCACATCGGGGAGCTCACCCCTCCACTTT. The chain has TRBV19 and TRBJ1-6; no firm D call. V was trimmed by 6 bases and J by 10 bases, leaving 13 bases between them. Germline V gene lookup returns CDR1 LNHDA and CDR2 SQIVND (reference sequence). CDR3 length: 13 residues.

This clonotype was detected only a few times. As DNA, the CDR3 is TGTGCCAGCAAAACAGGGAGTGAGACAGATACGCAGTATTTT. Its translation: CASKTGSETDTQYF. The gene calls are TRBV6-1 and TRBJ2-3, with D possibly being TRBD1 (6 bases). Trimming removed 7 bases at V and 3 bases at J, with 14 bases between. The germline V gene has CDR1 MNHNS and CDR2 SASEGT. The CDR3 length is 14 residues.

The genes are TRBV20-1 and TRBJ1-2; 7 nucleotides align to TRBD1. The ends lost 3 bases at V and 5 bases at J; junction bases unmatched: 9. Germline CDR1 is DFQATT and CDR2 is SNEGSKA (reference sequence). The CDR3 extends over 14 amino acids. CDR3 nucleotides: TGCAGTGCTAGGAGGTATTTGGGACAGTATGGCTACACCTTC. It codes for CSARRYLGQYGYTF.

The table lists this clonotype with a few counts. This chain uses TRBV20-1 with TRBJ1-1; tentative D call: TRBD1 (5 bases). This CDR3 comprises 11 residues. V lost 5 bases and J lost 3, with 7 bases in between. Germline V lookup: CDR1 DFQATT, CDR2 SNEGSKA (reference sequence). As DNA, the CDR3 is TGCAGTGCTCTAGGGGACACTGAAGCTTTCTTT. Translated, it gives CSALGDTEAFF.

The rearrangement uses TRBV7-2 and TRBJ1-1, with D unclear. This CDR3 is 14 amino acids long. Trimming shortened V by 5 bases and J by 1 base, and 11 bases separated the two germline ends. Germline CDR1 and CDR2: SGHTA and FQGNSA. CDR3 coding DNA: TGTGCCAGCAGCCGCCGACGGACGAACACTGAAGCTTTCTTT. This translates into CASSRRRTNTEAFF.

The genes are TRBV15 and TRBJ2-3; D ambiguous. CDR3 length: 13 amino acids. Deletions cut 1 base from V and 12 bases from J, with 14 bases between. Germline loops: CDR1 LNHNV, CDR2 YYDKDF (reference sequence). The CDR3 here is CATSRAPVELQYF. The CDR3 bases are TGTGCCACCAGCAGAGCCCCCGTAGAGTTACAGTATTTT.

The rearrangement links TRBV20-1 to TRBJ1-2; 8 bases map to TRBD1. Trimming cost V 1 base and J 11 bases; bases outside gene matches: 9. This CDR3 is built from 13 residues. CDR1 and CDR2 (germline): DFQATT, SNEGSKA (reference sequence). CDR3 nucleotides: TGCAGTGCTAGAGTTAGGACAGGGAATCATTACACCTTC. Its protein product is CSARVRTGNHYTF.

The genes are TRBV12-3 or TRBV12-4 and TRBJ2-7; perhaps TRBD1 as D (6 bases). The V gene lost 0 bases and the J gene lost 3 bases, with 12 bases spanning the gap. CDR3 length equals 15 residues. The DNA for the CDR3 is TGTGCCAGCAGTTTAGCCACCCCGGGACACTACGAGCAGTACTTC. The encoded protein is CASSLATPGHYEQYF.